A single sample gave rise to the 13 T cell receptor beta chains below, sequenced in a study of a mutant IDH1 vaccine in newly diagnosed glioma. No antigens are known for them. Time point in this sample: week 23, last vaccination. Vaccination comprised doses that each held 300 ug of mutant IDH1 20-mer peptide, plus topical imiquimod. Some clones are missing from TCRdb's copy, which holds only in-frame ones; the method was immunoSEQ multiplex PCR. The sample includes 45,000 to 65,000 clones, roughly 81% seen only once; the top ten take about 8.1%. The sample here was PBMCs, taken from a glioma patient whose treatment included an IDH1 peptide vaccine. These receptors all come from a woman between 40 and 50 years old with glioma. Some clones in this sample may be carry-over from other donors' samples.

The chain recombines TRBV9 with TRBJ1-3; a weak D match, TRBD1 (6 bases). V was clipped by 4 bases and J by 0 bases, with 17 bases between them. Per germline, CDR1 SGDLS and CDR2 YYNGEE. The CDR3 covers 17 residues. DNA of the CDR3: TGTGCCAGCAGCCCGCGAGGGGGGGGAAACTCTGGAAACACCATATATTTT. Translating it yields CASSPRGGGNSGNTIYF. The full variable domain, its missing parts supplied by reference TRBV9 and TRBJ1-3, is DSGVTQTPKHLITATGQRVTLRCSPRSGDLSVYWYQQSLDQGLQFLIQYYNGEERAKGNILERFSAQQFPDLHSELNLSSLELGDSALYFCASSPRGGGNSGNTIYFGEGSWLTVV.

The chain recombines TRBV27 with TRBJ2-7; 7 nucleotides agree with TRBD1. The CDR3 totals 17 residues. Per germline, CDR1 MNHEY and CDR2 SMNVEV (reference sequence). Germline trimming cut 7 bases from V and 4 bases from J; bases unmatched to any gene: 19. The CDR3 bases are TGTGCCAGCACTCCGGTCCCCGACAGGGAGACTGGTTACGAGCAGTACTTC. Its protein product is CASTPVPDRETGYEQYF.

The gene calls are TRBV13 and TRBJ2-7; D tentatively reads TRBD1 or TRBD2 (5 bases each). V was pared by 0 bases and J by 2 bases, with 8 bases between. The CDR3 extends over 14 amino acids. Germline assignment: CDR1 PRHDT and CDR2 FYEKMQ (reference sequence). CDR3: CASSLGQGAYEQYF. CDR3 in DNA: TGTGCCAGCAGCTTAGGGCAGGGAGCCTACGAGCAGTACTTC.

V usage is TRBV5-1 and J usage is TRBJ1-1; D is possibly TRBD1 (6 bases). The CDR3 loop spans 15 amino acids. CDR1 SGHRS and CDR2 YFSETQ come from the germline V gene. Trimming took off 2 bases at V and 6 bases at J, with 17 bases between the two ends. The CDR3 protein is CASSLTQGQGSEAFF. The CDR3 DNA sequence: TGCGCCAGCAGCTTAACTCAGGGGCAGGGGTCTGAAGCTTTCTTT.

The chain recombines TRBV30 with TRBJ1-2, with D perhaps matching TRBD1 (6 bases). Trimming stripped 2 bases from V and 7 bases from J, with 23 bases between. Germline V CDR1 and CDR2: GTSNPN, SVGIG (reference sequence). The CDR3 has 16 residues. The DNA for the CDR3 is TGTGCCTGGAGTCGAGACAGGAATGCTCCCTGGGGTGGCTACACCTTC. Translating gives CAWSRDRNAPWGGYTF.

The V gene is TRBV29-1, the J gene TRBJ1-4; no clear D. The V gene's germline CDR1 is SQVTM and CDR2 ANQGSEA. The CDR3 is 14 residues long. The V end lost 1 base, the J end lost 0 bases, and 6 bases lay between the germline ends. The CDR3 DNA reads TGCAGCGTTGAAGGCGCCTCAACTAATGAAAAACTGTTTTTT. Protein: CSVEGASTNEKLFF.

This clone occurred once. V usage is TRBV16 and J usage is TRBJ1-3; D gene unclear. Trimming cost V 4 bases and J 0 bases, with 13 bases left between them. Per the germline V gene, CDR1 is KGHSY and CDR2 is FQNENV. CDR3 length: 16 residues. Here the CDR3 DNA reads TGTGCCAGCAGCCCCCGAAGTGCCATCTCTGGAAACACCATATATTTT. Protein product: CASSPRSAISGNTIYF.

The CDR3 loop reads CASRRQGGSYEQYF. CDR3 coding DNA: TGTGCCAGCAGGCGACAGGGGGGCTCCTACGAGCAGTACTTC. The rearrangement links TRBV6-5 to TRBJ2-7; 9 nucleotides match TRBD1. CDR3 length: 14 residues. Trimming at V came to 6 bases and at J to 0 bases, leaving 3 bases not matched to a gene. CDR1 MNHEY and CDR2 SVGAGI come from the germline V gene.

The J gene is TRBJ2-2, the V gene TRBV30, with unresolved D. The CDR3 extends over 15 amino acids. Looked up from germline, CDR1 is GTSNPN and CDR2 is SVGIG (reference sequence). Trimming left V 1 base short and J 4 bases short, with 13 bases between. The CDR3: CAWSGPPQVTGELFF. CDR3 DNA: TGTGCCTGGAGTGGCCCCCCGCAGGTCACCGGGGAGCTGTTTTTT.

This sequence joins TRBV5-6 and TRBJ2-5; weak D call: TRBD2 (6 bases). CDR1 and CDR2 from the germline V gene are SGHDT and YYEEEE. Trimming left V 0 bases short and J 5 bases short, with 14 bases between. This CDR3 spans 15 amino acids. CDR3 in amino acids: CASSLDAGFRETQYF. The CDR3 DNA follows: TGTGCCAGCAGCTTGGACGCGGGGTTTCGGGAGACCCAGTACTTC.

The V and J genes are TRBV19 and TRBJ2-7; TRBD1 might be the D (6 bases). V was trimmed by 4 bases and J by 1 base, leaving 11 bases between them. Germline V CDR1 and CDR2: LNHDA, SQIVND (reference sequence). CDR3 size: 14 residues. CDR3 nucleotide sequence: TGTGCCAGTAGTACCTACAGGGAATCCTACGAGCAGTACTTC. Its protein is CASSTYRESYEQYF.

CDR3 residues: CASSVEVHPYNEQFF. Here the CDR3 DNA reads TGTGCCAGCAGCGTAGAGGTCCACCCCTACAATGAGCAGTTCTTC. The chain links TRBV9 to TRBJ2-1; D ambiguous. The V end was cut by 0 bases, the J end by 2 bases, with 9 bases between. There are 15 residues in the CDR3. Per the germline V gene, CDR1 is SGDLS and CDR2 is YYNGEE.

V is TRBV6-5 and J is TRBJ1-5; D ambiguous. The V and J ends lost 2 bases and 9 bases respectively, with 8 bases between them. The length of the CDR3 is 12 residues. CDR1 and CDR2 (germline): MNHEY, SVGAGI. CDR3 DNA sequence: TGTGCCAGCAGTTACCCGCGGGGGCCCCAGCATTTT. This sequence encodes CASSYPRGPQHF.